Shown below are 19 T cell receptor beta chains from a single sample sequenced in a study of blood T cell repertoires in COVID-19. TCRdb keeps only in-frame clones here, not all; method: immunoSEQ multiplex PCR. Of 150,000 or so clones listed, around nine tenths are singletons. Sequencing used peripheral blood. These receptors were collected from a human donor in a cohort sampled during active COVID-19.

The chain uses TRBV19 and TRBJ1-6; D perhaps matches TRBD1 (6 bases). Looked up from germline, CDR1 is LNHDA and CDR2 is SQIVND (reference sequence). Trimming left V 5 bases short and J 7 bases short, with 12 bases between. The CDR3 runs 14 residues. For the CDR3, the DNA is TGTGCCAGTAGTCAGACAGGATGGAATTCACCCCTCCACTTT. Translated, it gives CASSQTGWNSPLHF.

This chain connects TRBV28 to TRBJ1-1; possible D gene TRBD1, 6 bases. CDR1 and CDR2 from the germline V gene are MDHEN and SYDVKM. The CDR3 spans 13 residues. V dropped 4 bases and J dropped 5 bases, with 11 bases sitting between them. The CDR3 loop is CASSWGGRTEAFF. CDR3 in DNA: TGTGCCAGCAGTTGGGGGGGGCGGACTGAAGCTTTCTTT.

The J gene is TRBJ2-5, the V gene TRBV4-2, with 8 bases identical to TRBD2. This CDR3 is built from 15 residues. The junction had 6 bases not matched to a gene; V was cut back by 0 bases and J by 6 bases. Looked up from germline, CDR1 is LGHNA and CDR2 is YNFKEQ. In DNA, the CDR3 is TGTGCCAGCAGCCAAGACTCGGGGGGGCTAAAGACCCAGTACTTC. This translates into CASSQDSGGLKTQYF.

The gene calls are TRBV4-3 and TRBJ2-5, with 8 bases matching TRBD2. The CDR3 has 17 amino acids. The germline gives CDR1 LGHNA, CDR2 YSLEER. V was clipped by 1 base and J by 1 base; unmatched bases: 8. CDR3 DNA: TGCGCCAGCAGCCAAGGTGGACTAGCTGGGTCCCAAGAGACCCAGTACTTC. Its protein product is CASSQGGLAGSQETQYF.

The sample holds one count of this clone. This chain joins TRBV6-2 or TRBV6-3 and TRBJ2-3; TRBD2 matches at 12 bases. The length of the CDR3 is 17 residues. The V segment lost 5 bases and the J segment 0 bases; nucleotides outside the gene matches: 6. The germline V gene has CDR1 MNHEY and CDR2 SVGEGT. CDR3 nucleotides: TGTGCCAGCAGTCCCCGGACTAGCGGGATAAGCACAGATACGCAGTATTTT. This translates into CASSPRTSGISTDTQYF.

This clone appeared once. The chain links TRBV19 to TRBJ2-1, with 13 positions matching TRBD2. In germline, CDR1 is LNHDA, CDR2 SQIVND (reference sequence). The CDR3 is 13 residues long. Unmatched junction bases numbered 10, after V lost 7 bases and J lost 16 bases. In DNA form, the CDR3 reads TGTGCCAGTACCCCGGGACTAGCGGGGAGTAAATTCTTC. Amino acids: CASTPGLAGSKFF.

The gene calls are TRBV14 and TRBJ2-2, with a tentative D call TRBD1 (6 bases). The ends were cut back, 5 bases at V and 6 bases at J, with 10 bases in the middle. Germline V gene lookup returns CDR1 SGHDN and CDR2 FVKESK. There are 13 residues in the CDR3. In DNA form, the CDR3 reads TGTGCCAGCAGCTTAGGGGGAGCCGGGGAGCTGTTTTTT. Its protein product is CASSLGGAGELFF.

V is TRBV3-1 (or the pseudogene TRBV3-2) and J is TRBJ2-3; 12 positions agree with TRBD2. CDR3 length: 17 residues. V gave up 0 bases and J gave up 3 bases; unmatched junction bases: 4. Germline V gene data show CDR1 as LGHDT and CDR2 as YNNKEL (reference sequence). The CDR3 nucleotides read TGTGCCAGCAGCCAAGAACCTAGCGGGAGGGTTACAGATACGCAGTATTTT. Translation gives CASSQEPSGRVTDTQYF.

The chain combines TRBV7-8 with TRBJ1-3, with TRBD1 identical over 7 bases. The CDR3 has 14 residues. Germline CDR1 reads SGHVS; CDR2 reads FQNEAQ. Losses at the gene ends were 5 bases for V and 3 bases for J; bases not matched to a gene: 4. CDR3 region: CASSPRGLGNTIYF. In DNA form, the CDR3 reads TGTGCCAGCAGCCCGAGGGGGCTTGGAAACACCATATATTTT.

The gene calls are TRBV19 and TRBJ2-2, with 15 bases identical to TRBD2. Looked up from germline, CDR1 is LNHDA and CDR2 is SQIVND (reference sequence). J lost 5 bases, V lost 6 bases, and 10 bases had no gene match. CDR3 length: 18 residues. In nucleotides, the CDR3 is TGTGCCAGTAGGACTTCGGGACTAGCGGGGGGCGGAACCGGGGAGCTGTTTTTT. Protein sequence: CASRTSGLAGGGTGELFF. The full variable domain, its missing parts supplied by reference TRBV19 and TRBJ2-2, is DGGITQSPKYLFRKEGQNVTLSCEQNLNHDAMYWYRQDPGQGLRLIYYSQIVNDFQKGDIAEGYSVSREKKESFPLTVTSAQKNPTAFYLCASRTSGLAGGGTGELFFGEGSRLTVL.

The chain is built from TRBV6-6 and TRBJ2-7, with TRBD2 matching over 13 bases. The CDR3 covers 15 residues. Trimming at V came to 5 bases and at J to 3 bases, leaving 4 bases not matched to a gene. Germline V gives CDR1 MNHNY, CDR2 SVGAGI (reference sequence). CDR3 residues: CASSGRTSGSYEQYF. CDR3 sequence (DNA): TGTGCCAGCAGTGGCAGGACTAGCGGGAGCTACGAGCAGTACTTC.

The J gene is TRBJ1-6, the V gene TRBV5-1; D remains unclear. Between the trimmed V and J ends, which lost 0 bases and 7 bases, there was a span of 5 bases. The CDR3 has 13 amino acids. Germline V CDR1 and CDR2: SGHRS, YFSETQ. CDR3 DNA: TGCGCCAGCAGCTTGGCCCAAAATTCACCCCTCCACTTT. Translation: CASSLAQNSPLHF.

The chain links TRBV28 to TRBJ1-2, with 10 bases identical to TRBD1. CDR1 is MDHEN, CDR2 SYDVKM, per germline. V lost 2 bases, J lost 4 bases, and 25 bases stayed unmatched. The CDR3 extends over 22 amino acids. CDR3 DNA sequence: TGTGCCAGCAGTTTAAGTCCCGGGCGACAGGGGGCAAACCCTGACCTAGGCTATGGCTACACCTTC. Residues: CASSLSPGRQGANPDLGYGYTF.

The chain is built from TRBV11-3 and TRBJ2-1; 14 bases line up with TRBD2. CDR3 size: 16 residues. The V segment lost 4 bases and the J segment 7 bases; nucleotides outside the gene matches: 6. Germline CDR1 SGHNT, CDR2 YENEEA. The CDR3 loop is CASSYAGTSGSNEQFF. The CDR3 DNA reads TGTGCCAGCAGCTACGCCGGGACTAGCGGGAGTAATGAGCAGTTCTTC.

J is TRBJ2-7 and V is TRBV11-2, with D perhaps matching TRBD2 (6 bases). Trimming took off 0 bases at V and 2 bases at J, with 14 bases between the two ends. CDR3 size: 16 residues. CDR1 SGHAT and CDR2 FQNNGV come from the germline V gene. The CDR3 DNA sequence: TGTGCCAGCAGCTTAGATGGAGCGGGTAATACCTACGAGCAGTACTTC. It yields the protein CASSLDGAGNTYEQYF.

The CDR3 DNA is TGTGCCAGCAGCCAACAGGGGGACACTGAAGCTTTCTTT. Its translation is CASSQQGDTEAFF. The V call is TRBV7-2, the J call TRBJ1-1, with TRBD1 matching over 8 bases. The CDR3 extends over 13 amino acids. CDR1 is SGHTA, CDR2 FQGNSA, per germline. Trimming took 5 bases from V and 3 from J; bases not matched to a gene: 2.

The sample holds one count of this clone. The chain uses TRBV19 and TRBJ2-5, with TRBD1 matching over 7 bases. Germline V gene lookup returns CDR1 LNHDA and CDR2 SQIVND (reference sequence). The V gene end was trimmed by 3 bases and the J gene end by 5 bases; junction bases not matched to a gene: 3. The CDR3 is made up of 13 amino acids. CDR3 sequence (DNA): TGTGCCAGTAGTATTTTCAGGGGGGAGACCCAGTACTTC. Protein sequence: CASSIFRGETQYF.

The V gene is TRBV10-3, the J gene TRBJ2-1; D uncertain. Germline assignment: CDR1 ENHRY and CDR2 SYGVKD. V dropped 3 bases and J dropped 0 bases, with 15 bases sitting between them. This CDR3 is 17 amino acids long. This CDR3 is CAISEPTDLSSYNEQFF. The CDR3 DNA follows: TGTGCCATCAGTGAACCAACAGATTTAAGCTCCTACAATGAGCAGTTCTTC.

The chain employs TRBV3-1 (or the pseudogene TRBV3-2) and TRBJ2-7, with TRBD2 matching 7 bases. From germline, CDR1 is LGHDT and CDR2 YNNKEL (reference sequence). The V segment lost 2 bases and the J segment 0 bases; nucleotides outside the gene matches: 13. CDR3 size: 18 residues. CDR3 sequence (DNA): TGTGCCAGCAGCCAAACCCCATACCGGACGGGGGGCTCCTACGAGCAGTACTTC. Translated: CASSQTPYRTGGSYEQYF.